This T cell receptor (beta chain) is from a study of technical replicates of blood from several donors. Produced via immunoSEQ multiplex PCR; TCRdb's table is partial and in-frame only. The table has 98,000 or so clones, around 95% seen once; the top ten hold just over 0.2%. Losses at the gene ends were 5 bases for V and 3 bases for J; bases not matched to a gene: 5. From germline, CDR1 is SGHRS and CDR2 YFSETQ. The CDR3 spans 15 residues. This clonotype originated in a human donor in good health. The material sequenced was T cells isolated from PBMCs. The chain is built from TRBV5-1 and TRBJ2-3; TRBD2 aligns across 11 bases. DNA of the CDR3: TGCGCCAGCAGGGAGACTAGCGGGACGACAGATACGCAGTATTTT. The encoded protein is CASRETSGTTDTQYF.